This T cell receptor (beta chain) was sequenced in a study of CD8+ T cells in alopecia areata. In the study overall: The study gave treated patients oral tofacitinib at 5 to 10 mg twice daily. The protocol delivered tofacitinib for 6 to 18 months, then withdrew it for 6 months.

The V end lost 0 bases, the J end lost 0 bases, and 9 bases lay between the germline ends. The CDR3 length is 15 residues. Germline CDR1 GTSNPN, CDR2 SVGIG (reference sequence). Reverse transcribed after extraction, RNA yielded cDNA as the sequencing template. Only in-frame clones appear in the TCRdb table, and some are missing; sequencing was by immunoSEQ multiplex PCR. The top ten clones hold around 2.8% of a sample with approximately 200,000 clones, approximately 45% of them seen once. Treatment reported: oral pan-JAK inhibitor, 5-10 mg twice daily. V is TRBV30 and J is TRBJ1-5; D unclear. The clonotype was recovered from a human donor with alopecia areata. This specimen consisted of CD4+ T cells sorted from blood, obtained at approximately week 37, from a patient treated with tofacitinib. The CDR3 DNA sequence: TGTGCCTGGAGTGTCGGGCAGTTTAGCAATCAGCCCCAGCATTTT. This translates into CAWSVGQFSNQPQHF.